This T cell receptor (beta chain) was sequenced during a study of blood T cell repertoires in COVID-19. This CDR3 has 14 amino acids. V gave up 4 bases and J gave up 4 bases; unmatched junction bases: 5. The germline V gene encodes CDR1 SGHRS and CDR2 YFSETQ. The authors' processing: Estimated nucleated cell counts came from reference gene primer amplification. Clones were read by immunoSEQ multiplex PCR, and TCRdb kept only the in-frame ones, dropping some. That table gives V, J and clone size, and the DNA gave D and trimming. This sample has more than 100,000 clones, with 84% found just once. A few counts support this clone.

The TCR was taken from a man aged 60 to 75 with acute or convalescent COVID-19. Sequenced input: peripheral blood. The gene calls are TRBV5-1 and TRBJ2-7, with 10 bases identical to TRBD1. The CDR3 is CASSLRTGGYEQYF. The CDR3 DNA reads as TGCGCCAGCAGCCTGCGGACAGGGGGTTACGAGCAGTACTTC.